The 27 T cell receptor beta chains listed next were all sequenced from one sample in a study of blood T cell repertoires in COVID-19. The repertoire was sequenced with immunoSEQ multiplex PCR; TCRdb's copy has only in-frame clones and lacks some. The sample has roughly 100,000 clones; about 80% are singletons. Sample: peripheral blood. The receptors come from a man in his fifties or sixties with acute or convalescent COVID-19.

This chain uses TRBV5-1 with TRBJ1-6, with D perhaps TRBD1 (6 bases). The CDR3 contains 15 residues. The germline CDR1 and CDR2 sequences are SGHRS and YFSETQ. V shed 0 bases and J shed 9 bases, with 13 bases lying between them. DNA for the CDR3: TGCGCCAGCAGCTTGGGTTCGGACAGCTTTTCACCCCTCCACTTT. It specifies CASSLGSDSFSPLHF.

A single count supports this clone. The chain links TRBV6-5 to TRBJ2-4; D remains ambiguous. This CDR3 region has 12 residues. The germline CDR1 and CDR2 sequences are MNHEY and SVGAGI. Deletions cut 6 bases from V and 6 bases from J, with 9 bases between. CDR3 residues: CASSATGNIQYF. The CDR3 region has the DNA TGTGCCAGCAGCGCCACGGGAAACATTCAGTACTTC.

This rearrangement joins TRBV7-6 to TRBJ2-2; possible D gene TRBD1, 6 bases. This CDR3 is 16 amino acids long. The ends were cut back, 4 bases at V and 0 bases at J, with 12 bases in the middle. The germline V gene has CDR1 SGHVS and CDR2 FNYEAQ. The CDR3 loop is CASSSLTGANTGELFF. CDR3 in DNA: TGTGCCAGCAGCTCCCTGACAGGCGCGAACACCGGGGAGCTGTTTTTT.

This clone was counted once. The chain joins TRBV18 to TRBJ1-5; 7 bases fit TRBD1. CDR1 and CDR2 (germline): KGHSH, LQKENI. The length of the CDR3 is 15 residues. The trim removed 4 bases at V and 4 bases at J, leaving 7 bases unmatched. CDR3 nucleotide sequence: TGTGCCAGCTCACGTAATGGACAGGAAAATCAGCCCCAGCATTTT. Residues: CASSRNGQENQPQHF.

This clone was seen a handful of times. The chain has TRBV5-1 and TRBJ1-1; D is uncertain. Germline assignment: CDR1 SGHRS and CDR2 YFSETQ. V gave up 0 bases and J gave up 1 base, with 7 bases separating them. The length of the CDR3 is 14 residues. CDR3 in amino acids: CASSLVSSNTEAFF. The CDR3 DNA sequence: TGCGCCAGCAGCTTGGTATCGTCGAACACTGAAGCTTTCTTT.

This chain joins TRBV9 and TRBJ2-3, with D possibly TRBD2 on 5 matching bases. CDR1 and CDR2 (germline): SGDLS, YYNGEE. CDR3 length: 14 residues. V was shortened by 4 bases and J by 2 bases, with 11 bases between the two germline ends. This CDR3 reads CASSFSLATDTQYF. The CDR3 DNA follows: TGTGCCAGCAGCTTTAGCCTAGCCACAGATACGCAGTATTTT.

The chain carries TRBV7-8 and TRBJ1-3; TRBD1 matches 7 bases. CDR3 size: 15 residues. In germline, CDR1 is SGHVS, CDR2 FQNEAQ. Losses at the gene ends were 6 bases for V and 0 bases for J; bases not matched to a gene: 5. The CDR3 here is CASSVQGGSGNTIYF. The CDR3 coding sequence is TGTGCCAGCAGTGTCCAGGGGGGCTCTGGAAACACCATATATTTT.

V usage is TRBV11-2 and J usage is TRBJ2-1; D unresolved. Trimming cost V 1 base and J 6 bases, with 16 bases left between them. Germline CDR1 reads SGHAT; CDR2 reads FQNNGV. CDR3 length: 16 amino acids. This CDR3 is CASSLVSGVDSNEQFF. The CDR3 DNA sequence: TGTGCCAGCAGCTTAGTGTCGGGTGTGGATTCCAATGAGCAGTTCTTC. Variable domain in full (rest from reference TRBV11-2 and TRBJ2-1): EAGVAQSPRYKIIEKRQSVAFWCNPISGHATLYWYQQILGQGPKLLIQFQNNGVVDDSQLPKDRFSAERLKGVDSTLKIQPAKLEDSAVYLCASSLVSGVDSNEQFFGPGTRLTVL.

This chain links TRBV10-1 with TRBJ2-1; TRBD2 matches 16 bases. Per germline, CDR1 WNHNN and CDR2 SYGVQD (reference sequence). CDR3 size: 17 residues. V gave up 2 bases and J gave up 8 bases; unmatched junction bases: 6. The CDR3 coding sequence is TGCGCCAGCAGTGAGGGGACTAGCGGGAGGGCCCGTGATGAGCAGTTCTTC. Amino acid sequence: CASSEGTSGRARDEQFF.

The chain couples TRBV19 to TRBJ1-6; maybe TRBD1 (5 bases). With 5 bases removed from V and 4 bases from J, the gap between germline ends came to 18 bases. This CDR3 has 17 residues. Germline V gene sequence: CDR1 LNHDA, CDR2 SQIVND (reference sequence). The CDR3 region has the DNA TGTGCCAGTAGTTCCCTTAATTCCGGGACTTATAATTCACCCCTCCACTTT. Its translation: CASSSLNSGTYNSPLHF.

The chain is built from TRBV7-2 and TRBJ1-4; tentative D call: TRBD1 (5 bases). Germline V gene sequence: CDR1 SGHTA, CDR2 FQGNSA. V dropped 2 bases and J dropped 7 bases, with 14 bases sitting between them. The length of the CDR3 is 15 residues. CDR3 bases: TGTGCCAGCAGCTTATGGTCAGGCGGGGGTGAAAAACTGTTTTTT. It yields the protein CASSLWSGGGEKLFF.

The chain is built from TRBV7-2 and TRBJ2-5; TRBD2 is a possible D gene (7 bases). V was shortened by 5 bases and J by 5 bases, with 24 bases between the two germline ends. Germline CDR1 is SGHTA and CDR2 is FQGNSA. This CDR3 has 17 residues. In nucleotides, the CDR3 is TGTGCCAGCAGCCCCAGGGAGAGGGGGAGGGCCATGGAGACCCAGTACTTC. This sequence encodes CASSPRERGRAMETQYF.

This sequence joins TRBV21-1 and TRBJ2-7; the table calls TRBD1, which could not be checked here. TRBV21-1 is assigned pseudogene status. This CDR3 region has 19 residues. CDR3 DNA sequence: TGTGCCAGCAGCAAAGAGCCACCTGGGGGCCGACGACCAACCTACGAGCAGTACGTC. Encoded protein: CASSKEPPGGRRPTYEQYV.

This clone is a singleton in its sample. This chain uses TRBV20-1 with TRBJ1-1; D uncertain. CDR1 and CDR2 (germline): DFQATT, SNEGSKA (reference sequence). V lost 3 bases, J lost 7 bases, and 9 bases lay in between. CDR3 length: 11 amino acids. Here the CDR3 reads CSASSLFEAFF. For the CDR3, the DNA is TGCAGTGCTAGCTCCCTTTTTGAAGCTTTCTTT.

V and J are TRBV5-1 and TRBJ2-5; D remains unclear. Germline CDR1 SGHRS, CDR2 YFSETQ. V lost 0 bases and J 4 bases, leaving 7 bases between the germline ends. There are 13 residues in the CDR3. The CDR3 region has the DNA TGCGCCAGCAGCTTGGAACAGAGAGAGACCCAGTACTTC. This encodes CASSLEQRETQYF.

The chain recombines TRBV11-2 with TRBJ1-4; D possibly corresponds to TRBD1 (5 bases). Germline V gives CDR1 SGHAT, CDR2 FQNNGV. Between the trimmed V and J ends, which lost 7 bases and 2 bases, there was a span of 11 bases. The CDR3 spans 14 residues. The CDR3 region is CASIGGGTNEKLFF. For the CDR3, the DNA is TGTGCCAGCATAGGTGGGGGGACTAATGAAAAACTGTTTTTT.

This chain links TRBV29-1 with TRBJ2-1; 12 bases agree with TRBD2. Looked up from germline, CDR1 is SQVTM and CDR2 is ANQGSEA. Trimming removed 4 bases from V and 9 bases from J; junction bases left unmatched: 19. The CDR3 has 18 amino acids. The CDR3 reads CSVGGKTSGSGAEIEQFF. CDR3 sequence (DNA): TGCAGCGTTGGAGGGAAGACTAGCGGGAGTGGGGCCGAGATTGAGCAGTTCTTC.

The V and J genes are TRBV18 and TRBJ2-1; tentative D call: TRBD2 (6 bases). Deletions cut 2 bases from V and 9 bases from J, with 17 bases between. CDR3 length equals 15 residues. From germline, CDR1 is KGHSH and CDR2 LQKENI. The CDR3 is CASSPELASPGEQFF. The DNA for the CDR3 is TGTGCCAGCTCACCAGAACTAGCTTCTCCCGGTGAGCAGTTCTTC. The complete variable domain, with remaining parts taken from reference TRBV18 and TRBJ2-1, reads NAGVMQNPRHLVRRRGQEARLRCSPMKGHSHVYWYRQLPEEGLKFMVYLQKENIIDESGMPKERFSAEFPKEGPSILRIQQVVRGDSAAYFCASSPELASPGEQFFGPGTRLTVL.

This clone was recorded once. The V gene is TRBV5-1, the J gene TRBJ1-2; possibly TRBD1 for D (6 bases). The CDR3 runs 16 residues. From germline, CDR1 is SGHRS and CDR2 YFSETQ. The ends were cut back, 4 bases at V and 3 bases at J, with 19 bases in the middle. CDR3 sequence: CASSLTPGHRDYGYTF. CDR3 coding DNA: TGCGCCAGCAGCCTAACTCCGGGACACCGAGACTATGGCTACACCTTC.

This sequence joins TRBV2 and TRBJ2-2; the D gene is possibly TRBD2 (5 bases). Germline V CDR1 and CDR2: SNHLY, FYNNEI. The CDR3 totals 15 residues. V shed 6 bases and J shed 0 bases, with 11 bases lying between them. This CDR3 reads CASRIGLTNTGELFF. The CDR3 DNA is TGTGCCAGCAGGATCGGACTGACGAACACCGGGGAGCTGTTTTTT.

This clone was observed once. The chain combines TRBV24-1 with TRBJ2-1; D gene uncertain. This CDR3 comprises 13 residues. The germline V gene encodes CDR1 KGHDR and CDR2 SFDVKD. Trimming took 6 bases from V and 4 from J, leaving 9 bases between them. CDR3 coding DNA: TGTGCCACCAGTAATACAGTTTACAATGAGCAGTTCTTC. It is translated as CATSNTVYNEQFF.

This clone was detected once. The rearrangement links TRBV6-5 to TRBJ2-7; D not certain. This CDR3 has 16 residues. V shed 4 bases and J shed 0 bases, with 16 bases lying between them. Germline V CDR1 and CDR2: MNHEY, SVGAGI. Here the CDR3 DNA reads TGTGCCAGCAGTTCGCTCCCAACCTCGAGCTCCTACGAGCAGTACTTC. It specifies CASSSLPTSSSYEQYF.

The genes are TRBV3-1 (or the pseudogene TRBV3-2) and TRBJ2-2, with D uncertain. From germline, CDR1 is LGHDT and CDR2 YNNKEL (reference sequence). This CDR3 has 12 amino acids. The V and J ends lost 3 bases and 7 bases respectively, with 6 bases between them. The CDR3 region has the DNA TGTGCCAGCAGCCAGGGCGTCGGGGAGCTGTTTTTT. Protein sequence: CASSQGVGELFF.

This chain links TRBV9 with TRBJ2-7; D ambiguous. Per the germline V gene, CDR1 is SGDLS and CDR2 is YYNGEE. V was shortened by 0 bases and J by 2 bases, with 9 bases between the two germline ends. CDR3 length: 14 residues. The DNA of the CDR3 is TGTGCCAGCAGCGTAGGCAGCGCAGCCTACGAGCAGTACTTC. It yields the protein CASSVGSAAYEQYF.

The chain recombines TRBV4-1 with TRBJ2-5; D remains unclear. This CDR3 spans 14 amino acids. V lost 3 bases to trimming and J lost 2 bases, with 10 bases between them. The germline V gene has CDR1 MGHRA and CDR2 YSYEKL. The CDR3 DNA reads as TGCGCCAGCAGCCAGGCAGGCGAGCAAGAGACCCAGTACTTC. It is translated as CASSQAGEQETQYF.

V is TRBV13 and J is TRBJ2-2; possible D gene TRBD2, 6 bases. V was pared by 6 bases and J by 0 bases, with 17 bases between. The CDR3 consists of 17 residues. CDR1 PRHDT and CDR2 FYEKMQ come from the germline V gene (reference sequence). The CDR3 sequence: CASSSRTILANTGELFF. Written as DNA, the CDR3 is TGTGCCAGCAGTTCCCGGACTATCCTCGCGAACACCGGGGAGCTGTTTTTT.

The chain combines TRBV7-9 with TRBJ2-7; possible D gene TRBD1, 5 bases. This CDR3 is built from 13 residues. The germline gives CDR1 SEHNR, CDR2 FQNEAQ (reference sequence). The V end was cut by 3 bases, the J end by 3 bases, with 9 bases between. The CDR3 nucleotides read TGTGCCAGCAGCTTGGACACGGGCTACGAGCAGTACTTC. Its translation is CASSLDTGYEQYF. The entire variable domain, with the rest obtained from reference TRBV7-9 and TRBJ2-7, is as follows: DTGVSQNPRHKITKRGQNVTFRCDPISEHNRLYWYRQTLGQGPEFLTYFQNEAQLEKSRLLSDRFSAERPKGSFSTLEIQRTEQGDSAMYLCASSLDTGYEQYFGPGTRLTVT.